The next 29 T cell receptor beta chains were all read from a single sample in a study of blood T cell repertoires in COVID-19. Profiling relied on immunoSEQ multiplex PCR, and the TCRdb table lists in-frame clones only, not all of them. The sample shows 200,000 to 300,000 clones, 65% to 85% of them seen only once. Sample: peripheral blood. The source of these receptors is a human donor in a cohort sampled during active COVID-19.

V is TRBV10-2 and J is TRBJ1-1; the D gene is possibly TRBD1 (6 bases). Germline CDR1 is WSHSY and CDR2 is SAAADI. This CDR3 is 13 amino acids long. Trimming removed 3 bases at V and 4 bases at J, with 9 bases between. This CDR3 reads CASSEQGVTEAFF. The CDR3 nucleotides read TGCGCCAGCAGTGAACAGGGCGTCACTGAAGCTTTCTTT.

This chain links TRBV5-1 with TRBJ2-1; 9 nucleotides align to TRBD2. This CDR3 spans 17 amino acids. Germline V gene data show CDR1 as SGHRS and CDR2 as YFSETQ. V was pared by 0 bases and J by 4 bases, with 8 bases of the junction left unmatched. The chain's CDR3 is CASSLAIASGAYNEQFF. The CDR3 DNA reads as TGCGCCAGCAGCTTGGCCATTGCTAGCGGGGCTTACAATGAGCAGTTCTTC.

CDR3 sequence reads: CASTKPGNTEAFF. The CDR3 bases are TGTGCCAGCACAAAGCCGGGTAACACTGAAGCTTTCTTT. The chain is built from TRBV25-1 and TRBJ1-1, with D unclear. The CDR3 contains 13 residues. Germline V CDR1 and CDR2: MGHDK, SYGVNS. V was clipped by 7 bases and J by 2 bases, with 11 bases between them.

This chain joins TRBV6-5 and TRBJ2-4; the D gene is possibly TRBD2 (6 bases). V gave up 4 bases and J gave up 8 bases, with 12 bases separating them. The CDR3 has 13 amino acids. The germline V gene has CDR1 MNHEY and CDR2 SVGAGI. The CDR3 DNA sequence: TGTGCCAGCAGTTTAAGGGAGGTGGACATTCAGTACTTC. Its translation: CASSLREVDIQYF.

The J gene is TRBJ1-5, the V gene TRBV6-6; D unclear. Trimming shortened V by 5 bases and J by 6 bases, and 17 bases separated the two germline ends. CDR3 length equals 15 residues. Germline CDR1 and CDR2: MNHNY and SVGAGI (reference sequence). CDR3 protein: CASSGGTLATQPQHF. As DNA, the CDR3 is TGTGCCAGCAGTGGTGGCACCCTAGCAACTCAGCCCCAGCATTTT.

V usage is TRBV6-6 and J usage is TRBJ2-5; D unclear. The CDR3 totals 15 residues. Trimming cost V 7 bases and J 1 base, with 16 bases left between them. From germline, CDR1 is MNHNY and CDR2 SVGAGI (reference sequence). CDR3 in DNA: TGTGCCAGCAAGTTACTGAGCGAATTCCAAGAGACCCAGTACTTC. This sequence encodes CASKLLSEFQETQYF.

This chain joins TRBV5-4 and TRBJ2-7; TRBD1 might be the D (7 bases). The CDR3 sequence is 15 residues long. Trimming took off 4 bases at V and 3 bases at J, with 17 bases between the two ends. The V gene's germline CDR1 is SGHNT and CDR2 YYREEE (reference sequence). In nucleotides, the CDR3 is TGTGCCAGCAGCCACAAATACAGGGGAGGCTACGAGCAGTACTTC. This codes for CASSHKYRGGYEQYF. Full variable domain (rest looked up from reference TRBV5-4 and TRBJ2-7): ETGVTQSPTHLIKTRGQQVTLRCSSQSGHNTVSWYQQALGQGPQFIFQYYREEENGRGNFPPRFSGLQFPNYSSELNVNALELDDSALYLCASSHKYRGGYEQYFGPGTRLTVT.

The J gene is TRBJ1-6, the V gene TRBV5-1, with 11 bases matching TRBD1. V gave up 4 bases and J gave up 6 bases; unmatched junction bases: 3. CDR1 and CDR2 from the germline V gene are SGHRS and YFSETQ. CDR3 length equals 15 residues. CDR3 bases: TGCGCCAGCAGCGCGGGGACAGGGGGTAATTCACCCCTCCACTTT. Translated, it gives CASSAGTGGNSPLHF.

The chain employs TRBV4-1 and TRBJ1-5; 8 bases align to TRBD1. Germline CDR1 and CDR2: MGHRA and YSYEKL. V shed 0 bases and J 6 bases; nucleotides not matched to a gene: 7. The CDR3 is 16 residues long. The CDR3 reads CASSQDLRTGFQPQHF. In nucleotides, the CDR3 is TGCGCCAGCAGCCAAGATCTTCGGACAGGGTTTCAGCCCCAGCATTTT.

This clone has just one count. This chain joins TRBV7-3 and TRBJ2-3, with D perhaps matching TRBD2 (7 bases). CDR3 length: 15 residues. V was clipped by 5 bases and J by 5 bases, with 17 bases between them. The V gene's germline CDR1 is SGHTA and CDR2 FQGTGA. CDR3 nucleotides: TGTGCCAGCAGCCTCCAGCGGGGAGGGGGAGATACGCAGTATTTT. Residues: CASSLQRGGGDTQYF.

The rearrangement uses TRBV24-1 and TRBJ1-5, with 9 nucleotides matching TRBD1. In germline, CDR1 is KGHDR, CDR2 SFDVKD. The V and J ends lost 4 bases and 8 bases, in that order; junction bases with no gene match: 5. The CDR3 length is 14 residues. In DNA, the CDR3 is TGTGCCACCAGTGAAGGGACAGGGTATGAGCCCCAGCATTTT. Translated: CATSEGTGYEPQHF.

The chain has TRBV2 and TRBJ1-6; maybe TRBD1 (5 bases). This CDR3 contains 14 residues. Germline loops: CDR1 SNHLY, CDR2 FYNNEI. V shed 6 bases and J shed 8 bases, with 14 bases lying between them. DNA of the CDR3: TGTGCCAGCAGAATCAGGGAACTTGATTCACCCCTCCACTTT. This gives the protein CASRIRELDSPLHF. Complete variable domain (other parts from reference TRBV2 and TRBJ1-6): EPEVTQTPSHQVTQMGQEVILRCVPISNHLYFYWYRQILGQKVEFLVSFYNNEISEKSEIFDDQFSVERPDGSNFTLKIRSTKLEDSAMYFCASRIRELDSPLHFGNGTRLTVT.

V and J are TRBV27 and TRBJ2-5; D remains unclear. Trimming stripped 4 bases from V and 1 base from J, with 7 bases between. The CDR3 length is 13 residues. Per germline, CDR1 MNHEY and CDR2 SMNVEV (reference sequence). The chain's CDR3 is CASSSPLQETQYF. CDR3 in DNA: TGTGCCAGCAGTTCCCCACTCCAAGAGACCCAGTACTTC.

The chain links TRBV11-2 to TRBJ2-7; TRBD1 matches at 7 bases. Germline V CDR1 and CDR2: SGHAT, FQNNGV. This CDR3 contains 18 residues. Trimming at V came to 5 bases and at J to 1 base, leaving 17 bases not matched to a gene. The CDR3 sequence: CASSPSFLRQGESYEQYF. In DNA, the CDR3 is TGTGCCAGCAGCCCTAGTTTCTTGCGGCAGGGGGAGTCCTACGAGCAGTACTTC.

This chain joins TRBV7-2 and TRBJ2-7; 11 nucleotides align to TRBD2. Germline values: CDR1 SGHTA, CDR2 FQGNSA. The CDR3 spans 14 residues. J lost 6 bases, V lost 1 base, and 2 bases had no gene match. The CDR3 DNA reads as TGTGCCAGCAGCTTAGGACTAGCGGGATCCGAGCAGTACTTC. Residues: CASSLGLAGSEQYF. The full variable domain, with the rest looked up from reference TRBV7-2 and TRBJ2-7, is GAGVSQSPSNKVTEKGKDVELRCDPISGHTALYWYRQSLGQGLEFLIYFQGNSAPDKSGLPSDRFSAERTGGSVSTLTIQRTQQEDSAVYLCASSLGLAGSEQYFGPGTRLTVT.

The chain combines TRBV5-4 with TRBJ2-1, with D possibly TRBD2 on 5 matching bases. The CDR3 has 14 amino acids. The germline gives CDR1 SGHNT, CDR2 YYREEE (reference sequence). Trimming left V 0 bases short and J 8 bases short, with 12 bases between. The CDR3 DNA sequence: TGTGCCAGCAGCTTGGCCAGGAGGTCCGATGAGCAGTTCTTC. Translated: CASSLARRSDEQFF.

The genes are TRBV19 and TRBJ2-4; the match to TRBD2 covers 10 bases. J gave up 4 bases and V 5 bases, and 11 bases lay outside the gene matches. The CDR3 has 17 amino acids. In germline, CDR1 is LNHDA, CDR2 SQIVND (reference sequence). The CDR3 DNA reads as TGTGCCAGTAGTTTACTGACTAGCGGGCCGGGTAAAAACATTCAGTACTTC. Translated, it gives CASSLLTSGPGKNIQYF. The complete variable domain, with remaining parts taken from reference TRBV19 and TRBJ2-4, reads DGGITQSPKYLFRKEGQNVTLSCEQNLNHDAMYWYRQDPGQGLRLIYYSQIVNDFQKGDIAEGYSVSREKKESFPLTVTSAQKNPTAFYLCASSLLTSGPGKNIQYFGAGTRLSVL.

The V gene is TRBV19, the J gene TRBJ2-3; D perhaps matches TRBD1 (5 bases). The germline gives CDR1 LNHDA, CDR2 SQIVND (reference sequence). The CDR3 is 13 amino acids. Between the trimmed V and J ends, which lost 5 bases and 4 bases, there was a span of 10 bases. CDR3 bases: TGTGCCAGTAGTCAGGGCAGGGCAGATACGCAGTATTTT. It is translated as CASSQGRADTQYF.

The gene calls are TRBV11-3 and TRBJ2-3; perhaps TRBD2 as D (7 bases). Germline V gene data show CDR1 as SGHNT and CDR2 as YENEEA. The CDR3 totals 14 residues. The V gene lost 5 bases and the J gene lost 9 bases, with 18 bases spanning the gap. The CDR3 coding sequence is TGTGCCAGCAGCCGAACACAGGGAGCGGGGACGCAGTATTTT. Amino acids: CASSRTQGAGTQYF. The full variable domain, completed using reference TRBV11-3 and TRBJ2-3, is EAGVVQSPRYKIIEKKQPVAFWCNPISGHNTLYWYLQNLGQGPELLIRYENEEAVDDSQLPKDRFSAERLKGVDSTLKIQPAELGDSAVYLCASSRTQGAGTQYFGPGTRLTVL.

The gene calls are TRBV4-1 and TRBJ1-6; no clear D gene. This CDR3 region has 17 residues. Germline V gene lookup returns CDR1 MGHRA and CDR2 YSYEKL. Trimming shortened V by 0 bases and J by 10 bases, and 19 bases separated the two germline ends. CDR3 loop: CASSQEGGINGGSPLHF. The CDR3 coding sequence is TGCGCCAGCAGCCAAGAGGGAGGGATAAACGGTGGCTCACCCCTCCACTTT.

DNA for the CDR3: TGTGCCAGCAGTTACTCGCCAGAAACTGGAAACACCATATATTTT. This sequence encodes CASSYSPETGNTIYF. This chain links TRBV6-5 with TRBJ1-3; no reliable D call. The V end was cut by 0 bases, the J end by 2 bases, with 8 bases between. There are 15 residues in the CDR3. Germline lookup yields CDR1 MNHEY and CDR2 SVGAGI.

V is TRBV29-1 and J is TRBJ2-1; TRBD1 matches at 8 bases. The germline gives CDR1 SQVTM, CDR2 ANQGSEA. The V segment lost 4 bases and the J segment 6 bases; nucleotides outside the gene matches: 8. The CDR3 consists of 14 residues. As DNA, the CDR3 is TGCAGCGTTGTAAGGGACAGGCGCTTCAATGAGCAGTTCTTC. Its translation: CSVVRDRRFNEQFF.

V usage is TRBV4-1 and J usage is TRBJ1-2, with TRBD1 identical over 9 bases. Germline-derived CDR1 and CDR2 are MGHRA and YSYEKL. CDR3 length equals 15 residues. Trimming took 3 bases from V and 8 from J; bases not matched to a gene: 10. The CDR3 spells CASSQGQGPVGGYTF. Here the CDR3 DNA reads TGCGCCAGCAGCCAGGGACAGGGTCCCGTCGGGGGCTACACCTTC.

The chain combines TRBV3-1 (or the pseudogene TRBV3-2) with TRBJ2-5; the D gene is possibly TRBD2 (5 bases). Trimming shortened V by 10 bases and J by 4 bases, and 16 bases separated the two germline ends. This CDR3 contains 13 residues. Germline assignment: CDR1 LGHDT and CDR2 YNNKEL (reference sequence). In DNA form, the CDR3 reads TGTGCCACCGGTATGAGGGTGGGAGAGACCCAGTACTTC. Translation gives CATGMRVGETQYF.

The V gene is TRBV18, the J gene TRBJ2-5; 7 nucleotides align to TRBD1. Germline V gene sequence: CDR1 KGHSH, CDR2 LQKENI. V gave up 2 bases and J gave up 4 bases; unmatched junction bases: 4. This CDR3 spans 14 amino acids. CDR3 in amino acids: CASSPDRVGETQYF. The CDR3 DNA reads as TGTGCCAGCTCACCAGACAGGGTAGGAGAGACCCAGTACTTC. The full variable domain, rest sourced from reference TRBV18 and TRBJ2-5, is NAGVMQNPRHLVRRRGQEARLRCSPMKGHSHVYWYRQLPEEGLKFMVYLQKENIIDESGMPKERFSAEFPKEGPSILRIQQVVRGDSAAYFCASSPDRVGETQYFGPGTRLLVL.

This clone showed up just a few times. The rearrangement joins TRBV6-2 or TRBV6-3 to TRBJ2-1; 15 bases are shared with TRBD2. J lost 2 bases, V lost 5 bases, and 10 bases had no gene match. Looked up from germline, CDR1 is MNHEY and CDR2 is SVGEGT. This CDR3 is built from 19 residues. DNA for the CDR3: TGTGCCAGCAGTACCCGGACTAGCGGGGGGGCCCTAACCTACAATGAGCAGTTCTTC. Its protein product is CASSTRTSGGALTYNEQFF.

The rearrangement uses TRBV19 and TRBJ1-5, with D maybe TRBD1 (5 bases). The CDR3 length is 14 residues. V lost 4 bases, J lost 5 bases, and 12 bases lay in between. Germline V gene lookup returns CDR1 LNHDA and CDR2 SQIVND (reference sequence). CDR3: CASSKGVVDQPQHF. As DNA, the CDR3 is TGTGCCAGTAGTAAAGGGGTAGTTGATCAGCCCCAGCATTTT.

Comment on this clone: This sequence may be a read error, since a much larger clone differs from it by one base. The identical CDR3 is also encoded by other nucleotide sequences in the sample. This chain uses TRBV11-2 with TRBJ1-5; D remains ambiguous. Germline loops: CDR1 SGHAT, CDR2 FQNNGV. The CDR3 spans 13 residues. The germline V and J ends were trimmed by 3 bases and 4 bases, with 7 bases remaining between them. CDR3 nucleotide sequence: TGTGCCAGCAGCTTCGGGAATAATCAGCCCCAGCATTTT. The encoded protein is CASSFGNNQPQHF.

A single count supports this clone. V is TRBV5-5 and J is TRBJ1-1, with TRBD1 as a possible D gene (5 bases). Trimming took 0 bases from V and 5 from J, leaving 11 bases between them. Germline V gene lookup returns CDR1 SGHKS and CDR2 YYEKEE (reference sequence). This CDR3 is 14 amino acids long. The CDR3 DNA reads as TGTGCCAGCAGCTTGGCGGGGAGGGGAACTGAAGCTTTCTTT. Its protein product is CASSLAGRGTEAFF. The full variable domain, completed using reference TRBV5-5 and TRBJ1-1, is DAGVTQSPTHLIKTRGQQVTLRCSPISGHKSVSWYQQVLGQGPQFIFQYYEKEERGRGNFPDRFSARQFPNYSSELNVNALLLGDSALYLCASSLAGRGTEAFFGQGTRLTVV.